The rows below give T cell receptor beta chains drawn from one sample of a study of cytomegalovirus exposure and HLA in healthy donors. The table came from immunoSEQ multiplex PCR; TCRdb's copy has only in-frame clones and leaves some out. This repertoire includes some 160,000 clones. What was sequenced was PBMCs. The receptors stem from a man younger than 40 in good health and CMV-seronegative. CDR3s include the opening cysteine and the closing phenylalanine or tryptophan. D genes are given only for firm matches.

j_call v_call d_call cdr3_aa cdr3_nt
TRBJ2-3 TRBV5-1 TRBD2 CASSIAGGPLADTQYF TGCGCCAGCAGCATAGCGGGAGGGCCCCTCGCAGATACGCAGTATTTT
TRBJ1-1 TRBV6-4 . CASSGGGYTEAFF TGTGCCAGCAGCGGCGGGGGCTACACTGAAGCTTTCTTT
TRBJ1-2 TRBV7-9 . CASSLSGQTYAPNYGYTF TGTGCCAGCAGCTTGTCCGGACAGACCTATGCACCAAACTATGGCTACACCTTC
TRBJ1-2 TRBV19 TRBD1 CASSRTGYGYTF TGTGCCAGTAGTAGGACAGGCTATGGCTACACCTTC
TRBJ2-1 TRBV7-2 TRBD2 CASSALGLGGSNEQFF TGTGCCAGCAGCGCCTTGGGACTAGGAGGCAGCAATGAGCAGTTCTTC
TRBJ2-3 TRBV27 . CASSSHSKSRTSTDTQYF TGTGCCAGCAGTTCGCATTCCAAGAGTCGCACTAGCACAGATACGCAGTATTTT
TRBJ2-3 TRBV6-5 TRBD1 CASSYAGTDTDTQYF TGTGCCAGCAGTTACGCAGGGACAGACACAGATACGCAGTATTTT
TRBJ2-7 TRBV9 TRBD1 CASSVRQGAYEQYF TGTGCCAGCAGCGTGAGACAGGGGGCCTACGAGCAGTACTTC
TRBJ1-1 TRBV7-9 . CAGAPELTGEAFF TGTGCCGGCGCCCCGGAGCTCACAGGCGAAGCTTTCTTT
TRBJ2-3 TRBV7-2 TRBD2 CASSMGLAGVVGTDTQYF TGTGCCAGCAGCATGGGGCTAGCGGGAGTCGTGGGCACAGATACGCAGTATTTT
TRBJ2-1 TRBV5-1 . CASSLPEGNEQFF TGCGCCAGCAGCTTGCCAGAGGGCAATGAGCAGTTCTTC
TRBJ1-2 TRBV10-3 . CAISEEGSYGYTF TGTGCCATCAGTGAAGAGGGAAGCTATGGCTACACCTTC
TRBJ1-6 TRBV15 . CATSRGGGSRASSPLHF TGTGCCACCAGCAGAGGGGGCGGGAGTCGAGCTAGTTCACCCCTCCACTTT
TRBJ2-1 TRBV7-9 . CASRAAGDGYNEQFF TGTGCCAGCAGAGCTGCAGGGGACGGATACAATGAGCAGTTCTTC
TRBJ2-2 TRBV11-3 . CASSLDRGQHTGELFF TGTGCCAGCAGCTTAGATCGAGGGCAGCACACCGGGGAGCTGTTTTTT
TRBJ1-3 TRBV5-6 TRBD1 CASSGRTGGLSTIYF TGTGCCAGCAGCGGCAGGACAGGGGGCTTGAGCACCATATATTTT
TRBJ2-1 TRBV19 . CASIEGGSSYNEQFF TGTGCCAGCATCGAGGGGGGGAGCTCCTACAATGAGCAGTTCTTC
TRBJ2-5 TRBV10-3 TRBD2 CATQLAVQETQYF TGTGCCACCCAACTAGCGGTTCAAGAGACCCAGTACTTC
TRBJ2-3 TRBV28 TRBD1 CASSPRSGTELTNTQYF TGTGCCAGCAGCCCCCGGTCCGGGACAGAGCTTACTAATACGCAGTATTTT
TRBJ1-2 TRBV7-9 TRBD1 CASSDKTGYGYTF TGTGCCAGCAGCGATAAGACAGGGTACGGCTACACCTTC
TRBJ1-4 TRBV4-1 . CASSQDNYIGGEKLFF TGCGCCAGCAGCCAAGATAATTATATCGGGGGTGAAAAACTGTTTTTT
TRBJ2-7 TRBV7-9 TRBD1 CASSQTGDEQYF TGTGCCAGCAGTCAGACAGGGGACGAGCAGTACTTC
TRBJ2-1 TRBV5-1 . CASSQTGLSEQFF TGCGCCAGCAGTCAGACAGGCCTTTCTGAGCAGTTCTTC
TRBJ2-3 TRBV19 . CASSIVTLADTQYF TGTGCCAGTAGTATAGTAACTCTGGCAGATACGCAGTATTTT
TRBJ2-7 TRBV28 . CASSPLARTEQYF TGTGCCAGCAGCCCACTCGCTCGGACAGAGCAGTACTTC
TRBJ2-7 TRBV9 . CASSFKGGSYEQYF TGTGCCAGCAGCTTCAAAGGAGGGTCCTACGAGCAGTACTTC
TRBJ1-1 TRBV7-9 TRBD1 CASSVRDRVNTEAFF TGTGCCAGCAGCGTAAGGGACAGGGTAAACACTGAAGCTTTCTTT
TRBJ1-2 TRBV27 TRBD1 CASSSRTGSGYTF TGTGCCAGCAGTTCGCGGACAGGCTCTGGCTACACCTTC
TRBJ2-1 TRBV29-1 TRBD2 CSVELREFYNEQFF TGCAGCGTTGAGTTGCGGGAGTTCTACAATGAGCAGTTCTTC
TRBJ2-7 TRBV27 . CASRAGRTTYEQYF TGTGCCAGCAGGGCTGGACGGACTACCTACGAGCAGTACTTC
TRBJ2-1 TRBV19 TRBD2 CASSKREGYNEQFF TGTGCCAGTAGTAAGCGGGAGGGCTACAATGAGCAGTTCTTC
TRBJ2-1 TRBV12-5 . CASGLELIEQFF TGTGCTAGTGGTTTGGAGCTCATTGAGCAGTTCTTC
TRBJ1-5 TRBV7-2 TRBD1 CASSYTGTGGTQPQHF TGTGCCAGCAGCTACACCGGGACAGGGGGCACTCAGCCCCAGCATTTT
TRBJ2-3 TRBV7-6 TRBD2 CASSHGTSGSDTQYF TGTGCCAGCAGTCATGGGACTAGCGGGAGTGATACGCAGTATTTT
TRBJ2-5 TRBV6-4 . CASSDYPGETQYF TGTGCCAGCAGTGACTACCCAGGGGAGACCCAGTACTTC
TRBJ2-7 TRBV5-1 TRBD1 CASSPGQIYEQYF TGCGCCAGCAGCCCGGGACAGATTTACGAGCAGTACTTC
TRBJ1-1 TRBV2 . CASSARVGAFF TGTGCCAGCAGTGCCCGGGTGGGAGCTTTCTTT